This T cell receptor (beta chain) comes out of a study of shared clonotypes between healthy human individuals. Genomic DNA from each subset was divided evenly over several immunoSEQ plates. When replicate PCRs were run on unsorted PBMC, they used approximately 0.3 ug DNA, approximately 30,000 T cell genomes. The method was immunoSEQ multiplex PCR; TCRdb's version includes in-frame clones alone and lacks a portion of them. The sample carries hundreds of thousands of clones, roughly 79% recorded once. This clone was detected only once. From germline, CDR1 is MNHEY and CDR2 SMNVEV (reference sequence). This CDR3 spans 13 amino acids. Trimming left V 8 bases short and J 7 bases short, with 17 bases between.

The V and J genes are TRBV27 and TRBJ2-5; possibly TRBD2 for D (6 bases). The material sequenced was PBMCs. This TCR was recovered from a woman between 35 and 50 years old in good health. Some clones in this sample may be carry-over from other donors' samples. In DNA form, the CDR3 reads TGTGCCAGCCGGAGGGCCTACAGAGGGACCCAGTACTTC. Protein sequence: CASRRAYRGTQYF.